The 16 T cell receptor beta chains below were found in one sample sequenced in a study of T cell responses to AZD1222 COVID-19 vaccine. The assay was immunoSEQ multiplex PCR, and TCRdb's table has in-frame clones only and misses some. Of about 130,000 clones listed, around four fifths are singletons. The starting material was peripheral blood, obtained on day 0 of AZD1222 vaccination. These receptors were collected from an adult in good health.

V gene TRBV11-2 combines with J gene TRBJ1-1, with 8 bases fitting TRBD1. Unmatched junction bases numbered 6, after V lost 1 base and J lost 5 bases. This CDR3 is built from 15 residues. Germline CDR1 reads SGHAT; CDR2 reads FQNNGV. The CDR3 DNA is TGTGCCAGCAGCTTAGCCCAGGGGGCTCAGACTGAAGCTTTCTTT. Amino acid sequence: CASSLAQGAQTEAFF. The whole variable domain, filled in from reference TRBV11-2 and TRBJ1-1, reads EAGVAQSPRYKIIEKRQSVAFWCNPISGHATLYWYQQILGQGPKLLIQFQNNGVVDDSQLPKDRFSAERLKGVDSTLKIQPAKLEDSAVYLCASSLAQGAQTEAFFGQGTRLTVV.

The chain employs TRBV11-2 and TRBJ2-2; D might be TRBD1 or TRBD2, each matching 6 bases. Trimming cost V 8 bases and J 4 bases, with 17 bases left between them. CDR3 size: 15 residues. Germline assignment: CDR1 SGHAT and CDR2 FQNNGV. The CDR3: CASGRRQGFTGELFF. CDR3 bases: TGTGCCAGCGGGAGGCGGCAGGGGTTCACCGGGGAGCTGTTTTTT.

The V call is TRBV7-8, the J call TRBJ1-1; TRBD1 matches 8 bases. Germline loops: CDR1 SGHVS, CDR2 FQNEAQ. V was clipped by 2 bases and J by 2 bases; unmatched bases: 4. The CDR3 has 15 residues. The CDR3 coding sequence is TGTGCCAGCAGCTTAATGGGACAGGCTAACACTGAAGCTTTCTTT. This sequence encodes CASSLMGQANTEAFF. The variable domain in full, completed from reference TRBV7-8 and TRBJ1-1, reads GAGVSQSPRYKVAKRGQDVALRCDPISGHVSLFWYQQALGQGPEFLTYFQNEAQLDKSGLPSDRFFAERPEGSVSTLKIQRTQQEDSAVYLCASSLMGQANTEAFFGQGTRLTVV.

The chain joins TRBV5-1 to TRBJ1-1; 7 bases align to TRBD1. The CDR3 totals 16 residues. Germline loops: CDR1 SGHRS, CDR2 YFSETQ. V was clipped by 1 base and J by 5 bases; unmatched bases: 11. CDR3: CASSLHSGTAGTEAFF. As DNA, the CDR3 is TGCGCCAGCAGCTTGCATTCCGGGACAGCAGGGACTGAAGCTTTCTTT. Supplemented by reference TRBV5-1 and TRBJ1-1, the full variable domain reads KAGVTQTPRYLIKTRGQQVTLSCSPISGHRSVSWYQQTPGQGLQFLFEYFSETQRNKGNFPGRFSGRQFSNSRSEMNVSTLELGDSALYLCASSLHSGTAGTEAFFGQGTRLTVV.

This sequence joins TRBV27 and TRBJ1-6; 7 nucleotides agree with TRBD1. V gave up 4 bases and J gave up 7 bases; unmatched junction bases: 7. Per the germline V gene, CDR1 is MNHEY and CDR2 is SMNVEV (reference sequence). The CDR3 has 15 residues. The CDR3 is CASSSRQGRNSPLHF. The CDR3 DNA reads as TGTGCCAGCAGTTCCCGACAGGGTAGAAATTCACCCCTCCACTTT.

This chain joins TRBV5-4 and TRBJ2-3, with D perhaps matching TRBD1 or TRBD2 (5 bases each). This CDR3 spans 14 amino acids. V gave up 6 bases and J gave up 3 bases, with 14 bases separating them. Germline assignment: CDR1 SGHNT and CDR2 YYREEE (reference sequence). The CDR3 spells CASTYRGETDTQYF. DNA for the CDR3: TGTGCCAGCACCTATAGGGGAGAAACAGATACGCAGTATTTT.

The CDR3 loop reads CASSFGLGTEAFF. CDR3 bases: TGTGCCAGCAGCTTCGGATTGGGCACTGAAGCTTTCTTT. This chain joins TRBV5-8 and TRBJ1-1; D gene unclear. With 2 bases removed from V and 4 bases from J, the gap between germline ends came to 9 bases. Germline CDR1 and CDR2: SGHTS and YDEGEE. The CDR3 sequence is 13 residues long.

The rearrangement links TRBV18 to TRBJ2-3, with D unclear. The CDR3 extends over 16 amino acids. Trimming shortened V by 2 bases and J by 0 bases, and 12 bases separated the two germline ends. The germline gives CDR1 KGHSH, CDR2 LQKENI. The CDR3 DNA sequence: TGTGCCAGCTCACCAGAATTTCTCGGTAGCACAGATACGCAGTATTTT. Amino acids: CASSPEFLGSTDTQYF. Full variable domain (outside the CDR3, taken from reference TRBV18 and TRBJ2-3): NAGVMQNPRHLVRRRGQEARLRCSPMKGHSHVYWYRQLPEEGLKFMVYLQKENIIDESGMPKERFSAEFPKEGPSILRIQQVVRGDSAAYFCASSPEFLGSTDTQYFGPGTRLTVL.

The chain couples TRBV10-3 to TRBJ2-7; maybe TRBD2 (5 bases). CDR1 is ENHRY and CDR2 is SYGVKD in the germline V gene. CDR3 size: 18 residues. The V gene lost 3 bases and the J gene lost 0 bases, with 21 bases spanning the gap. This CDR3 reads CAISDSPYRGSNSYEQYF. The CDR3 DNA reads TGTGCCATCAGTGATTCTCCCTACCGGGGATCTAACTCCTACGAGCAGTACTTC.

The gene calls are TRBV5-1 and TRBJ1-1; D gene unclear. V lost 5 bases to trimming and J lost 0 bases, with 11 bases between them. Germline values: CDR1 SGHRS, CDR2 YFSETQ. The CDR3 consists of 14 residues. The DNA for the CDR3 is TGCGCCAGCAGACTAGACACCATGAACACTGAAGCTTTCTTT. It yields the protein CASRLDTMNTEAFF.

V usage is TRBV7-2 and J usage is TRBJ1-1; D uncertain. Deletions cut 2 bases from V and 4 bases from J, with 8 bases between. Germline V gives CDR1 SGHTA, CDR2 FQGNSA. The CDR3 length is 13 residues. CDR3 residues: CASSLWTGTEAFF. CDR3 nucleotides: TGTGCCAGCAGCTTATGGACCGGCACTGAAGCTTTCTTT.

The genes are TRBV28 and TRBJ1-1; D gene unclear. This CDR3 has 13 residues. With 5 bases removed from V and 1 base from J, the gap between germline ends came to 8 bases. CDR1 MDHEN and CDR2 SYDVKM come from the germline V gene. The CDR3 DNA follows: TGTGCCAGCAGTAATCCAACGAACACTGAAGCTTTCTTT. It specifies CASSNPTNTEAFF. The entire variable domain, with the rest obtained from reference TRBV28 and TRBJ1-1, is as follows: DVKVTQSSRYLVKRTGEKVFLECVQDMDHENMFWYRQDPGLGLRLIYFSYDVKMKEKGDIPEGYSVSREKKERFSLILESASTNQTSMYLCASSNPTNTEAFFGQGTRLTVV.

The chain couples TRBV2 to TRBJ1-2; D gene ambiguous. The CDR3 is 12 amino acids. V was trimmed by 3 bases and J by 4 bases, leaving 6 bases between them. Per the germline V gene, CDR1 is SNHLY and CDR2 is FYNNEI. The CDR3 DNA sequence: TGTGCCAGCAGTGATATCAGCTATGGCTACACCTTC. It codes for CASSDISYGYTF.

The CDR3 is CASSQEQGETSGGELFF. The CDR3 nucleotides are TGTGCCAGCAGCCAAGAACAGGGTGAGACATCGGGCGGGGAGCTGTTTTTT. The chain joins TRBV3-1 (or the pseudogene TRBV3-2) to TRBJ2-2; the D gene is possibly TRBD1 (6 bases). This CDR3 comprises 17 residues. Per germline, CDR1 LGHDT and CDR2 YNNKEL (reference sequence). Trimming took 0 bases from V and 7 from J, leaving 18 bases between them.

This chain connects TRBV5-8 to TRBJ1-1, with a tentative D call TRBD1 (5 bases). Trimming pared 0 bases from V and 5 bases from J, leaving 11 bases between. This CDR3 comprises 14 residues. Germline V lookup: CDR1 SGHTS, CDR2 YDEGEE. Here the CDR3 DNA reads TGTGCCAGCAGCTTGGTGCAGGGTGGAACTGAAGCTTTCTTT. Translating it yields CASSLVQGGTEAFF.

The genes are TRBV5-5 and TRBJ1-1; D is unclear. The CDR3 sequence is 15 residues long. V gave up 6 bases and J gave up 0 bases, with 15 bases separating them. The V gene's germline CDR1 is SGHKS and CDR2 YYEKEE (reference sequence). This CDR3 reads CASTYRERMNTEAFF. In DNA form, the CDR3 reads TGTGCCAGCACCTACCGGGAGAGGATGAACACTGAAGCTTTCTTT.